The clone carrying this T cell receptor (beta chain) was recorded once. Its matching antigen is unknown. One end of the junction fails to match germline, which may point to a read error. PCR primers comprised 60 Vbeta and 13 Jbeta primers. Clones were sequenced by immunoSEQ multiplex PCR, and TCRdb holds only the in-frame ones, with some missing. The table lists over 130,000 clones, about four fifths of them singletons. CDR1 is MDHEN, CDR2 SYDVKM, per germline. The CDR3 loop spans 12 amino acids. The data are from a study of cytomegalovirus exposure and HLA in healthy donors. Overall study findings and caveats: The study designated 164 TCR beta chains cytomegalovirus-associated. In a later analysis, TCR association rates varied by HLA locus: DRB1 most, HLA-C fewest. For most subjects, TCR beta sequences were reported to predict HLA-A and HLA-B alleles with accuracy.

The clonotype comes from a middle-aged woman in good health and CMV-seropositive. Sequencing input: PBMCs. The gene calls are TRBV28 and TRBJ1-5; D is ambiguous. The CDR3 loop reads CAGSFEDQPQHF. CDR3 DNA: TGTGCCGGCAGTTTTGAGGATCAGCCCCAGCATTTT.